The 17 T cell receptor beta chains below come from one sample, sequenced in a study of T cells after yellow fever vaccination. Each CDR3 protein gets one entry after TCRdb re-called the 5' RACE reads with MiXCR. The table lists hundreds of thousands of distinct CDR3 sequences, roughly 12% of them singletons. Sequenced material: PBMCs, taken on the day of the yellow fever booster vaccination. The source of these receptors is a man younger than 45 who received the YFV17D yellow fever vaccine.

V usage is TRBV5-4 and J usage is TRBJ2-5, with D possibly matching TRBD2 (5 bases). The CDR3 spans 15 residues. The V end was cut by 0 bases, the J end by 5 bases, with 14 bases between. Germline-derived CDR1 and CDR2 are SGHNT and YYREEE (reference sequence). CDR3 sequence reads: CASSLGTRSWETQYF. The CDR3 DNA reads TGTGCCAGCAGCTTGGGGACTCGGAGTTGGGAGACCCAGTACTTC. The variable domain in full, with the rest retrieved from reference TRBV5-4 and TRBJ2-5, is ETGVTQSPTHLIKTRGQQVTLRCSSQSGHNTVSWYQQALGQGPQFIFQYYREEENGRGNFPPRFSGLQFPNYSSELNVNALELDDSALYLCASSLGTRSWETQYFGPGTRLLVL.

The table lists this clonotype with many counts. The chain combines TRBV6-2 or TRBV6-3 with TRBJ2-3; 14 nucleotides agree with TRBD2. Losses at the gene ends were 7 bases for V and 2 bases for J; bases not matched to a gene: 11. Germline-derived CDR1 and CDR2 are MNHEY and SVGEGT. CDR3 length: 18 amino acids. The CDR3 coding sequence is TGTGCCAGCAACTCGTACAGGACTAGCGGGAGGCACACAGATACGCAGTATTTT. It specifies CASNSYRTSGRHTDTQYF.

In its sample, this clonotype was seen a few times. The chain uses TRBV7-9 and TRBJ1-2; 7 bases map to TRBD1. CDR1 is SEHNR and CDR2 is FQNEAQ in the germline V gene (reference sequence). The CDR3 contains 14 residues. Trimming took 2 bases from V and 4 from J; bases not matched to a gene: 4. The CDR3 bases are TGTGCCAGCAGCTTAACAACAGGGGTCTATGGCTACACCTTC. It specifies CASSLTTGVYGYTF. The variable domain in full, with the rest retrieved from reference TRBV7-9 and TRBJ1-2, is DTGVSQNPRHKITKRGQNVTFRCDPISEHNRLYWYRQTLGQGPEFLTYFQNEAQLEKSRLLSDRFSAERPKGSFSTLEIQRTEQGDSAMYLCASSLTTGVYGYTFGSGTRLTVV.

This chain uses TRBV6-1 with TRBJ2-2; unclear D gene. The germline CDR1 and CDR2 sequences are MNHNS and SASEGT. CDR3 size: 14 residues. The V end lost 5 bases, the J end lost 1 base, and 8 bases lay between the germline ends. This CDR3 is CASSPYKNTGELFF. The CDR3 coding sequence is TGTGCCAGCAGTCCGTACAAGAACACCGGGGAGCTGTTTTTT.

CDR3 region: CASSKDGGYNEQFF. The CDR3 DNA reads TGTGCCAGCAGCAAGGACGGCGGGTACAATGAGCAGTTCTTC. The gene calls are TRBV7-2 and TRBJ2-1; D might be TRBD2 (5 bases). Germline values: CDR1 SGHTA, CDR2 FQGNSA. Trimming took 5 bases from V and 4 from J, leaving 12 bases between them. The CDR3 has 14 amino acids. The entire variable domain, with the rest obtained from reference TRBV7-2 and TRBJ2-1, is as follows: GAGVSQSPSNKVTEKGKDVELRCDPISGHTALYWYRQSLGQGLEFLIYFQGNSAPDKSGLPSDRFSAERTGGSVSTLTIQRTQQEDSAVYLCASSKDGGYNEQFFGPGTRLTVL.

This clonotype was seen a few times. The chain recombines TRBV20-1 with TRBJ2-1, with TRBD2 identical over 12 bases. V dropped 6 bases and J dropped 2; count of bases not matched to a gene: 8. This CDR3 contains 16 residues. Germline V gene lookup returns CDR1 DFQATT and CDR2 SNEGSKA (reference sequence). The CDR3 region is CSARGWTSGTYNEQFF. The DNA of the CDR3 is TGCAGTGCCCGGGGCTGGACTAGCGGGACCTACAATGAGCAGTTCTTC.

This chain uses TRBV7-6 with TRBJ2-5; 8 nucleotides match TRBD2. With V trimmed by 5 bases and J by 5 bases, 10 bases remained unmatched. Germline CDR1 and CDR2: SGHVS and FNYEAQ. The CDR3 contains 15 residues. For the CDR3, the DNA is TGTGCCAGCAGCCCAACTAACGGGAGGGCTGAGACCCAGTACTTC. Translated, it gives CASSPTNGRAETQYF.

This clonotype was observed a handful of times. The chain couples TRBV20-1 to TRBJ1-6, with D uncertain. Germline CDR1 DFQATT, CDR2 SNEGSKA (reference sequence). V gave up 2 bases and J gave up 9 bases, with 5 bases separating them. The CDR3 contains 11 residues. This CDR3 is CSARLSSPLHF. The CDR3 DNA reads TGCAGTGCTAGATTGTCTTCACCCCTCCACTTT.

V gene TRBV4-3 combines with J gene TRBJ2-7, with TRBD1 identical over 8 bases. Germline lookup yields CDR1 LGHNA and CDR2 YSLEER. V was pared by 0 bases and J by 2 bases, with 6 bases of the junction left unmatched. The CDR3 covers 16 residues. CDR3 amino acids: CASSQDLGQATYEQYF. In nucleotides, the CDR3 is TGCGCCAGCAGCCAAGATCTGGGACAGGCCACCTACGAGCAGTACTTC.

This clonotype turned up a few times. CDR3 protein: CASRGAGQGTYEQYF. The CDR3 DNA reads as TGTGCCAGCAGGGGAGCGGGACAGGGGACCTACGAGCAGTACTTC. The rearrangement uses TRBV25-1 and TRBJ2-7; 10 nucleotides agree with TRBD1. V gave up 6 bases and J gave up 2 bases; unmatched junction bases: 7. CDR1 MGHDK and CDR2 SYGVNS come from the germline V gene. The CDR3 consists of 15 residues.

The rearrangement joins TRBV13 to TRBJ1-2; TRBD1 is a possible D gene (5 bases). Germline CDR1 PRHDT, CDR2 FYEKMQ (reference sequence). V lost 5 bases and J lost 3, with 16 bases in between. The CDR3 runs to 15 residues. DNA for the CDR3: TGTGCCAGCAGCCCGGGGCTTCGCAGCTACTATGGCTACACCTTC. This sequence encodes CASSPGLRSYYGYTF.

This clonotype was seen at least ten times. The genes are TRBV5-1 and TRBJ2-2; D is unclear. The V end was cut by 0 bases, the J end by 1 base, with 13 bases between. The CDR3 loop spans 17 amino acids. CDR1 is SGHRS, CDR2 YFSETQ, per germline. CDR3 bases: TGCGCCAGCAGCTTGGCAGTTTTGACGGGGAACACCGGGGAGCTGTTTTTT. This translates into CASSLAVLTGNTGELFF.

This clonotype has just a few counts. This chain uses TRBV2 with TRBJ2-1; 11 bases agree with TRBD2. Per the germline V gene, CDR1 is SNHLY and CDR2 is FYNNEI. The CDR3 is 13 amino acids. CDR3 nucleotides: TGTGTCTCACTAGCGGGAGAAGACAATGAGCAGTTCTTC. Translated, it gives CVSLAGEDNEQFF.

The sample holds a few counts of this clonotype. This rearrangement joins TRBV19 to TRBJ1-1; D call uncertain. The CDR3 spans 14 residues. Trimming left V 7 bases short and J 1 base short, with 13 bases between. Germline CDR1 reads LNHDA; CDR2 reads SQIVND (reference sequence). For the CDR3, the DNA is TGTGCCAGTATTCAAGGACCGTCGAACACTGAAGCTTTCTTT. Translating gives CASIQGPSNTEAFF. The variable domain in full, with the rest retrieved from reference TRBV19 and TRBJ1-1, is DGGITQSPKYLFRKEGQNVTLSCEQNLNHDAMYWYRQDPGQGLRLIYYSQIVNDFQKGDIAEGYSVSREKKESFPLTVTSAQKNPTAFYLCASIQGPSNTEAFFGQGTRLTVV.

This clonotype has a handful of counts. The V gene is TRBV10-3, the J gene TRBJ2-1; 13 nucleotides line up with TRBD2. V lost 6 bases and J lost 4; bases outside the gene matches: 3. The germline V gene encodes CDR1 ENHRY and CDR2 SYGVKD. The CDR3 loop spans 15 amino acids. For the CDR3, the DNA is TGTGCCATCAGGGGGACTAGCGGGATGTACAATGAGCAGTTCTTC. It specifies CAIRGTSGMYNEQFF.

This clonotype has a handful of counts. V and J are TRBV3-1 and TRBJ2-7, with D uncertain. The CDR3 extends over 14 amino acids. The V and J ends lost 0 bases and 3 bases respectively, with 9 bases between them. Per germline, CDR1 LGHDT and CDR2 YNNKEL (reference sequence). The CDR3 DNA reads as TGTGCCAGCAGCCAAGAGGCCAACAGCTACGAGCAGTACTTC. Translation gives CASSQEANSYEQYF.

This clonotype was seen a few times. CDR3 coding DNA: TGCGCCAGCAGCCTAATTACAGCGCAGAACACTGAAGCTTTCTTT. Its protein is CASSLITAQNTEAFF. The V call is TRBV5-1, the J call TRBJ1-1, with D unresolved. CDR1 is SGHRS, CDR2 YFSETQ, per germline. This CDR3 has 15 residues. The V and J ends lost 4 bases and 1 base respectively, with 14 bases between them.